Shown below are 10 T cell receptor beta chains from a single sample sequenced in a study of blood T cells in healthy people across ages. It was with a sample-barcoded 5' primer and a J-beta primer mix that a second PCR of about 6 to 11 cycles was run. TCRdb re-called the 5' RACE reads with MiXCR, one entry per CDR3 protein. The table shows about 900,000 distinct CDR3 sequences, with less than 80% occurring only once. Material for sequencing was blood. The origin of the receptors is a young man in good health.

The chain employs TRBV7-9 and TRBJ2-3; TRBD2 matches 12 bases. V lost 4 bases and J lost 4; bases outside the gene matches: 3. Germline CDR1 is SEHNR and CDR2 is FQNEAQ (reference sequence). CDR3 length: 15 residues. The CDR3 region has the DNA TGTGCCAGCAGCTCCGGACTAGCGGGGTCAGATACGCAGTATTTT. This codes for CASSSGLAGSDTQYF.

This clonotype was seen only a few times. CDR3 DNA: TGTGCCAGCAGCCCTTTCTACGAGCAGTACTTC. Amino acids: CASSPFYEQYF. This sequence joins TRBV6-6 and TRBJ2-7; D unresolved. The CDR3 has 11 amino acids. Deletions cut 6 bases from V and 3 bases from J, with 6 bases between. CDR1 MNHNY and CDR2 SVGAGI come from the germline V gene (reference sequence).

The chain joins TRBV6-6 to TRBJ2-1; D perhaps matches TRBD1 (6 bases). CDR3 length: 14 amino acids. CDR1 MNHNY and CDR2 SVGAGI come from the germline V gene (reference sequence). V shed 6 bases and J shed 4 bases, with 13 bases lying between them. The CDR3 DNA is TGTGCCAGCAGAGACAGGTTGGGTTACAATGAGCAGTTCTTC. Translation gives CASRDRLGYNEQFF.

The CDR3 bases are TGCAGCGTAAGACAGGGGGCAAAGGGCTACACCTTC. Translated, it gives CSVRQGAKGYTF. The V call is TRBV29-1, the J call TRBJ1-2, with 10 bases identical to TRBD1. V shed 6 bases and J 8 bases; nucleotides not matched to a gene: 6. CDR1 and CDR2 from the germline V gene are SQVTM and ANQGSEA. The CDR3 loop spans 12 amino acids. The full variable domain, its missing parts supplied by reference TRBV29-1 and TRBJ1-2, is SAVISQKPSRDICQRGTSLTIQCQVDSQVTMMFWYRQQPGQSLTLIATANQGSEATYESGFVIDKFPISRPNLTFSTLTVSNMSPEDSSIYLCSVRQGAKGYTFGSGTRLTVV.

CDR3: CASSRRGQDTQYF. CDR3 DNA: TGTGCCAGCTCACGGAGGGGGCAAGATACGCAGTATTTT. V and J are TRBV18 and TRBJ2-3; D may be TRBD1 (7 bases). Germline V lookup: CDR1 KGHSH, CDR2 LQKENI. Trimming stripped 4 bases from V and 5 bases from J, with 10 bases between. This CDR3 comprises 13 residues.

This chain connects TRBV15 to TRBJ1-4, with a weak D call TRBD1 (6 bases). The germline V gene encodes CDR1 LNHNV and CDR2 YYDKDF (reference sequence). V was shortened by 0 bases and J by 7 bases, with 15 bases between the two germline ends. The CDR3 runs to 16 residues. CDR3 sequence reads: CATSRDQGRGGEKLFF. In DNA, the CDR3 is TGTGCCACCAGCAGAGATCAAGGCAGGGGCGGTGAAAAACTGTTTTTT. Complete variable domain (other parts from reference TRBV15 and TRBJ1-4): DAMVIQNPRYQVTQFGKPVTLSCSQTLNHNVMYWYQQKSSQAPKLLFHYYDKDFNNEADTPDNFQSRRPNTSFCFLDIRSPGLGDTAMYLCATSRDQGRGGEKLFFGSGTQLSVL.

This clonotype was seen once. The chain joins TRBV12-3 or TRBV12-4 to TRBJ1-1, with D unresolved. V gave up 1 base and J gave up 11 bases, with 8 bases separating them. This CDR3 has 11 residues. The CDR3 region has the DNA TGTGCCAGCAGTTTAGGACGGCGGGCTTTCTTT. Protein: CASSLGRRAFF.

This CDR3 reads CASSQVGTDYGYTF. The CDR3 region has the DNA TGTGCCAGCAGCCAAGTGGGGACGGACTATGGCTACACCTTC. The genes are TRBV14 and TRBJ1-2; tentatively, D is TRBD1 (5 bases). V gave up 1 base and J gave up 3 bases, with 9 bases separating them. CDR1 is SGHDN, CDR2 FVKESK, per germline. The CDR3 has 14 amino acids.

This chain joins TRBV5-1 and TRBJ2-1, with D possibly matching TRBD2 (6 bases). V lost 4 bases and J lost 2, with 16 bases in between. This CDR3 contains 16 residues. In germline, CDR1 is SGHRS, CDR2 YFSETQ. CDR3 protein: CASSPSRGGTYNEQFF. Here the CDR3 DNA reads TGCGCCAGCAGCCCTTCCCGTGGGGGGACCTACAATGAGCAGTTCTTC. The whole variable domain, filled in from reference TRBV5-1 and TRBJ2-1, reads KAGVTQTPRYLIKTRGQQVTLSCSPISGHRSVSWYQQTPGQGLQFLFEYFSETQRNKGNFPGRFSGRQFSNSRSEMNVSTLELGDSALYLCASSPSRGGTYNEQFFGPGTRLTVL.

This sequence joins TRBV7-2 and TRBJ2-7; TRBD1 might be the D (6 bases). V was clipped by 5 bases and J by 6 bases, with 17 bases between them. The germline gives CDR1 SGHTA, CDR2 FQGNSA. The CDR3 extends over 14 amino acids. The CDR3 DNA sequence: TGTGCCAGCAGCACGGGCCTGGGGGCGAGCGAGCAGTACTTC. Residues: CASSTGLGASEQYF.